What follows is one T cell receptor (beta chain) and its context. Its antigen is undetermined. All trial patients relapsed after autologous stem cell transplantation. The assay was immunoSEQ multiplex PCR, and TCRdb's table has in-frame clones only and misses some. The data show 30,000 to 40,000 clones, about 80% seen once. Germline lookup yields CDR1 LNHDA and CDR2 SQIVND (reference sequence). Trimming cost V 5 bases and J 5 bases; bases outside gene matches: 9. The CDR3 runs to 15 residues. The data are from a study of PD-1 blockade in classical Hodgkin lymphoma. Background on the study: Patients were infused with nivolumab 3 mg/kg every 2 weeks. General observations from the study: Relapsed/refractory patients reportedly had the lowest baseline TCR diversity, below newly diagnosed patients, who were below healthy donors. In CD4+ cells, TCR diversity went up significantly by C4D1, but in CD8+ cells it did not.

The sequence derives from a human donor with classical Hodgkin lymphoma. V is TRBV19 and J is TRBJ1-2; 9 nucleotides line up with TRBD1. The source was peripheral blood mononuclear cells (PBMCs), collected before the second cycle of nivolumab. CDR3 nucleotide sequence: TGTGCCAGTAGTTCCGCAACCGGGACAGGGTATGGCTACACCTTC. The encoded protein is CASSSATGTGYGYTF.